These 8 T cell receptor beta chains were sequenced from one sample in a study of blood T cells in healthy people across ages. Through a sample-barcoded 5' primer and a J-beta primer mix, a second PCR was run for about 6 to 11 cycles. TCRdb independently ran MiXCR on the 5' RACE reads; one entry per CDR3 protein. The sample holds hundreds of thousands of distinct CDR3 sequences, about 30% seen once. Input material: blood. The source is a woman over 75 in good health.

Only a few counts were recorded for this clonotype. The V gene is TRBV25-1, the J gene TRBJ1-4, with D hard to call. CDR1 is MGHDK and CDR2 is SYGVNS in the germline V gene. Trimming left V 2 bases short and J 1 base short, with 8 bases between. This CDR3 comprises 15 residues. This CDR3 is CASSEPGETNEKLFF. In DNA, the CDR3 is TGTGCCAGCAGTGAACCGGGAGAAACTAATGAAAAACTGTTTTTT.

The J gene is TRBJ1-1, the V gene TRBV5-6, with D perhaps TRBD1 (5 bases). V was pared by 0 bases and J by 3 bases, with 9 bases between. The CDR3 runs to 14 residues. Germline CDR1 reads SGHDT; CDR2 reads YYEEEE. The CDR3 sequence is CASSLGLGDTEAFF. The CDR3 DNA reads as TGTGCCAGCAGCTTGGGGCTGGGGGACACTGAAGCTTTCTTT.

Points on this clonotype: Being one base from a much bigger clone, this may be a read error. For the CDR3, the DNA is TGCGCCAGCAGCTTCCAGGGTGCTATCTCTGGGGCCAACGTCCGGACTTTC. Translated, it gives CASSFQGAISGANVRTF. This chain uses TRBV5-1 with TRBJ2-6; perhaps TRBD1 as D (5 bases). The CDR3 spans 17 residues. Germline V gene data show CDR1 as SGHRS and CDR2 as YFSETQ.

This clonotype has just a few counts. This chain uses TRBV2 with TRBJ1-1, with a weak D call TRBD1 (5 bases). The ends were cut back, 4 bases at V and 1 base at J, with 10 bases in the middle. Germline CDR1 SNHLY, CDR2 FYNNEI. The CDR3 has 14 residues. DNA of the CDR3: TGTGCCAGCAGTGCTTGGACATCGAACACTGAAGCTTTCTTT. Protein sequence: CASSAWTSNTEAFF.

Remarks on this clonotype: A much larger clone differs by one base, so this may be a read error. The V gene is TRBV7-9, the J gene TRBJ2-5; possibly TRBD2 for D (6 bases). Germline V gene sequence: CDR1 SEHNR, CDR2 FQNEAQ (reference sequence). With 6 bases removed from V and 11 bases from J, the gap between germline ends came to 25 bases. This CDR3 has 15 amino acids. This CDR3 reads CASSSGLADLNEQYF. DNA of the CDR3: TGTGCCAGCAGTTCGGGACTCGCGGATCTAAATGAGCAGTACTTC. The full variable domain, its missing parts supplied by reference TRBV7-9 and TRBJ2-5, is DTGVSQNPRHKITKRGQNVTFRCDPISEHNRLYWYRQTLGQGPEFLTYFQNEAQLEKSRLLSDRFSAERPKGSFSTLEIQRTEQGDSAMYLCASSSGLADLNEQYFGPGTRLLVL.

This clonotype appeared a single time. V gene TRBV5-4 combines with J gene TRBJ1-2, with D uncertain. V lost 0 bases to trimming and J lost 7 bases, with 13 bases between them. CDR1 and CDR2 from the germline V gene are SGHNT and YYREEE (reference sequence). This CDR3 is built from 14 residues. DNA of the CDR3: TGTGCCAGCAGCTTGGCGGCGGAGAGAGGTGGCTACACCTTC. Translated: CASSLAAERGGYTF.

This clonotype has more than one count but fewer than ten. At one boundary the junction diverges from the germline segment, which might be a read error. The chain joins TRBV9 to TRBJ2-3; a weak D match, TRBD1 (6 bases). The V gene's germline CDR1 is SGDLS and CDR2 YYNGEE. This CDR3 has 17 amino acids. The CDR3 spells CASGVAPGLLGGDTQYF. The DNA of the CDR3 is TGTGCCAGCGGCGTAGCCCCGGGTTTGTTAGGGGGAGATACGCAGTATTTT. The full variable domain, its missing parts supplied by reference TRBV9 and TRBJ2-3, is DSGVTQTPKHLITATGQRVTLRCSPRSGDLSVYWYQQSLDQGLQFLIQYYNGEERAKGNILERFSAQQFPDLHSELNLSSLELGDSALYFCASGVAPGLLGGDTQYFGPGTRLTVL.

J is TRBJ2-3 and V is TRBV29-1, with D hard to call. V was trimmed by 3 bases and J by 2 bases, leaving 9 bases between them. The length of the CDR3 is 13 residues. The germline V gene encodes CDR1 SQVTM and CDR2 ANQGSEA. The CDR3 region has the DNA TGCAGCGTTGATTTCCAATACACAGATACGCAGTATTTT. Protein sequence: CSVDFQYTDTQYF.